The clone carrying this TCR beta chain has more than one count but fewer than ten. Germline V gene data show CDR1 as DFQATT and CDR2 as SNEGSKA (reference sequence). V was cut by 0 bases and J by 3 bases, with 9 bases left in between. The CDR3 totals 13 residues. The data originate from a study of blood T cells in healthy people across ages. Primers used in a second PCR of roughly 6 to 11 cycles were a sample-barcoded 5' primer and a J-beta primer mix. The template-switch adaptor was a 5' adaptor with 12 random nucleotides. It tagged each cDNA molecule. Individual samples furnished no less than 2.5 million CDR3-containing paired-end reads apiece. Via MiXCR, TCRdb re-called the 5' RACE reads, giving one row per CDR3 protein. The sample shows around 700,000 distinct CDR3 sequences, 20% to 25% of them seen only once. The same sample was also studied in work on T cells of mothers and their children. As reported in that work: Samples came from a few healthy Caucasian mothers and their six children. With unrelated pairs as the comparison, related mother-child pairs had a slightly higher overlap that was not significant.

Sequencing input: blood. The source is a boy aged 10-17 years in good health. The chain joins TRBV20-1 to TRBJ2-7; D gene uncertain. The CDR3 here is CSARDAFYYEQYF. The DNA for the CDR3 is TGCAGTGCTAGAGATGCCTTTTACTACGAGCAGTACTTC.